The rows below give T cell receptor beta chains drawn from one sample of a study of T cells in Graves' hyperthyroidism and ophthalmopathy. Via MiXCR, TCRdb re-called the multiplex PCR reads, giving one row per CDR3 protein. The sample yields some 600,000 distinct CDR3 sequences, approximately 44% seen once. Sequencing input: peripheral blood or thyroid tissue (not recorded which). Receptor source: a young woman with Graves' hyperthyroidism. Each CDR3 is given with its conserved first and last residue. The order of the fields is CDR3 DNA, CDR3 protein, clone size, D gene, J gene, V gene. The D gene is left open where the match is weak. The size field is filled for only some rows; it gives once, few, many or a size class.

TGTGCCAGCAGCCTGGGACAGGGGGCGGCTGGCTACACCTTC,CASSLGQGAAGYTF,.,TRBD1,TRBJ1-2,TRBV5-4
TGTGCCAGCAGCGTCGGACAGGGGCGAGGGGAGCAGTACTTC,CASSVGQGRGEQYF,many,TRBD1,TRBJ2-7,TRBV7-9
TGTGCCAGCAGCTTAGTGGCGGGCTCAGGGGAGCAGTACTTC,CASSLVAGSGEQYF,many,.,TRBJ2-7,TRBV7-9
TGCAGTGCTAGAGACCCAGGGCAGGGGAACACTGAAGCTTTCTTT,CSARDPGQGNTEAFF,few,.,TRBJ1-1,TRBV20-1
TGTGCCAGCAGTCCGGGGCCGGGTACTTTCTTT,CASSPGPGTFF,.,.,TRBJ1-1,TRBV7-3
TGTGCCAGCAGCTTAACCGGACAGGGTAATGGCTACACCTTC,CASSLTGQGNGYTF,many,TRBD1,TRBJ1-2,TRBV7-3
TGCAGCGTCATAATGGACAGAGAGAACACCGGGGAGCTGTTTTTT,CSVIMDRENTGELFF,.,.,TRBJ2-2,TRBV29-1
TGTGCCAGCAGCCAAGAGGGAGCTTTCCAGCCCCAGCATTTT,CASSQEGAFQPQHF,.,.,TRBJ1-5,TRBV2
TGTGCCGGATCCTACGAGCAGTACTTC,CAGSYEQYF,.,.,TRBJ2-7,TRBV2
TGCGCCAGCAGCCGAAGAAGAGGAACTGAAGCTTTCTTT,CASSRRRGTEAFF,.,.,TRBJ1-1,TRBV4-1
TGCAGCGTAGCTCGGACGGGAGGGGCCTACGAGCAGTACTTC,CSVARTGGAYEQYF,.,TRBD2,TRBJ2-7,TRBV29-1
TGCGCCAGCAGCTTTACGAGCCGGGAGAACACTGAAGCTTTCTTT,CASSFTSRENTEAFF,.,.,TRBJ1-1,TRBV5-1
TGCAGTGCTAGATCACAGGGGAGTCAGCCCCAGCAATTT,CSARSQGSQPQQF,.,TRBD1,TRBJ1-5,TRBV20-1
TGTGCCAGCAGCCGCCCGGGACAGGATCACTATGGCTACACCTTC,CASSRPGQDHYGYTF,few,TRBD1,TRBJ1-2,TRBV7-8
TGTGCCAGCAGCACCATGGGAGCGGGCCTCTCCTACGAGCAGTACTTC,CASSTMGAGLSYEQYF,.,.,TRBJ2-7,TRBV7-7
TGTGCCTGGAGTCCCCCTTGGGATCGCTACACCTTC,CAWSPPWDRYTF,.,.,TRBJ1-2,TRBV7-2
TGTGCCAGCAGCTCCCGATTGGCCCCCTGGACCGCCGGAGAGACCCAGTACTTC,CASSSRLAPWTAGETQYF,.,.,TRBJ2-5,TRBV9
TGCGCCAGCAGCAAACCGGGACAGGTTGTCTATGGCTACACCTTC,CASSKPGQVVYGYTF,.,TRBD1,TRBJ1-2,TRBV7-9
TGTGCCAGTAGTCTTCAACAGGGTACGAACACTGAAGCTTTCTTT,CASSLQQGTNTEAFF,many,.,TRBJ1-1,TRBV19
TGTGCCAGTACAACCCTTCACCCCCCCGGAAGGGAGACCCAGTACTTC,CASTTLHPPGRETQYF,.,.,TRBJ2-5,TRBV19
TGTGCCAGCAGCCCAAAGGCGGGGCAATTCCAAGAGACCCAGTACTTC,CASSPKAGQFQETQYF,few,.,TRBJ2-5,TRBV2
TGTGCCAGCAAGGACGGGGGGGCCCCTCGGGAGCAGTACTTC,CASKDGGAPREQYF,.,TRBD2,TRBJ2-7,TRBV2
TGCAGTGCTGGCGAAACTAGCGGGATTGAATACGAGCAGTACTTC,CSAGETSGIEYEQYF,.,TRBD2,TRBJ2-7,TRBV20-1
TGTGCCAGCAGCCCTAAGGTCGCCCGGGATAGGGAAAAACTGTTTTTT,CASSPKVARDREKLFF,once,.,TRBJ1-4,TRBV14
TGTGCCACCGTTGGGGGTAATAATTCACCCCTCCACTTT,CATVGGNNSPLHF,many,.,TRBJ1-6,TRBV2
TGTGCCACCAGCAGAGTAGGGGACGAGCAGTACTTC,CATSRVGDEQYF,.,.,TRBJ2-7,TRBV15
TGTGCCAGCAGCGTAGAACTAGCGGGAGTCTACGAGCAGTACTTC,CASSVELAGVYEQYF,many,TRBD2,TRBJ2-7,TRBV9
TGTGCCATCAGCCCGGGACAGGGCATCGGCTACGAGCAGTACTTC,CAISPGQGIGYEQYF,few,TRBD1,TRBJ2-7,TRBV10-3
TGTGCCAGCAGCCAAGAGCTAGCGGGAGGGCCCACCTACGAGCAGTACTTC,CASSQELAGGPTYEQYF,few,TRBD2,TRBJ2-7,TRBV14
TGTGCCAGCAGAGATGACGGCTCTGAAGCTTTCTTT,CASRDDGSEAFF,.,.,TRBJ1-1,TRBV9
TGCAGTGGTAGAGGAGGGACAGGAGGGAATCAGCCCCAGCATTTT,CSGRGGTGGNQPQHF,once,TRBD1,TRBJ1-5,TRBV20-1
TGTGCCAGCAGCTTAGATCGACGGGCCTCTTACTCTGGGGCCAACGTCCTGACTTTC,CASSLDRRASYSGANVLTF,.,.,TRBJ2-6,TRBV7-2
TGTGCCAGCACCCGACGGGGACAGACTCAAGAGACCCAGTACTTC,CASTRRGQTQETQYF,few,TRBD1,TRBJ2-5,TRBV2
TGTGCCAGCAGCCTCGGAGAATTCGACTATGGCTACACCTTC,CASSLGEFDYGYTF,few,.,TRBJ1-2,TRBV13
TGTGCCAGCAGCTTAGGCAGCTCTGGAAACACCATATATTTT,CASSLGSSGNTIYF,many,.,TRBJ1-3,TRBV5-1
TGCAATGCCCCTCGACTAGCGGGTCAAGAGACCCAGTACTTC,CNAPRLAGQETQYF,.,TRBD2,TRBJ2-5,TRBV20-1
TGTGCCAGTAGTATCCCTAGTCCGGGGGCACGGGACACTGAAGCTTTCTTT,CASSIPSPGARDTEAFF,.,.,TRBJ1-1,TRBV19
TGCAGCGCCCAGGTCGGTAGGACATCCTACGAGCAGTACTTC,CSAQVGRTSYEQYF,.,.,TRBJ2-7,TRBV29-1
TGTGCCACCAGTGACCGGGGGGGGTCCTACCGAGAGACCCAGTACTTC,CATSDRGGSYRETQYF,once,TRBD2,TRBJ2-5,TRBV24-1
TGTGCCAGCAGCCAAGATCTTAGCAGTTACTACGAGCAGTGCTTC,CASSQDLSSYYEQCF,.,.,TRBJ2-7,TRBV14
TGTGCCAGCAGCCGAATGGGACGGGGTGTTGGTTTCTTT,CASSRMGRGVGFF,few,.,TRBJ1-1,TRBV7-2
TGTGCCAGCAGCCAAAGGCTTGGCACTGAAGCTTTCTTT,CASSQRLGTEAFF,.,.,TRBJ1-1,TRBV15
TGTGCCAGTAGTGGCCCCGGGACGCCGGGGCAGCCCCAGCATTTT,CASSGPGTPGQPQHF,.,.,TRBJ1-5,TRBV19
TGTGCCAGCAGTTCCTGGGAGACGAACACTGAAGCTTTCTTT,CASSSWETNTEAFF,.,.,TRBJ1-1,TRBV12-3/TRBV12-4
TGCAGTTTGCTAGGGTTAGCGGGTCGTACCTACGAGCAGTACTTC,CSLLGLAGRTYEQYF,.,TRBD2,TRBJ2-7,TRBV20-1
TGTGCCATCAGTGAGACAGTCCTAGCGGAAGAGACCCAGTACTTC,CAISETVLAEETQYF,.,TRBD2,TRBJ2-5,TRBV10-3